One sample yielded the 16 T cell receptor beta chains listed below, sequenced in a study of identical twins. TCRdb analysed the 5' RACE reads with MiXCR anew, one entry per CDR3 protein. The table includes roughly 250,000 distinct CDR3 sequences, around 15% detected once. Material for sequencing was memory (CD45RO+) T cells sorted from blood. These receptors came from a woman between 18 and 30 years old in good health.

J is TRBJ2-1 and V is TRBV20-1; 12 nucleotides match TRBD2. This CDR3 has 14 amino acids. CDR1 and CDR2 from the germline V gene are DFQATT and SNEGSKA (reference sequence). With 6 bases clipped from V and 6 bases from J, the junction kept 6 bases outside the gene matches. In DNA, the CDR3 is TGCAGTGCCTTGGGACTAGCGGGCAGCAATGAGCAGTTCTTC. Encoded protein: CSALGLAGSNEQFF.

The J gene is TRBJ2-3, the V gene TRBV3-1; no clear D gene. Germline V gene sequence: CDR1 LGHDT, CDR2 YNNKEL (reference sequence). The CDR3 covers 13 residues. Trimming cost V 2 bases and J 4 bases, with 7 bases left between them. CDR3 residues: CASSQHRADTQYF. The CDR3 coding sequence is TGTGCCAGCAGCCAACATCGGGCAGATACGCAGTATTTT.

This clonotype appeared a few times. The CDR3 region has the DNA TGTGCCAGCAGGCTACAGGTATCTCAGCCCCAGCATTTT. Amino acids: CASRLQVSQPQHF. This chain uses TRBV6-1 with TRBJ1-5; TRBD1 is a possible D gene (5 bases). V was pared by 6 bases and J by 6 bases, with 12 bases between. CDR1 is MNHNS and CDR2 is SASEGT in the germline V gene. CDR3 size: 13 residues.

The chain couples TRBV2 to TRBJ2-3, with 12 positions matching TRBD2. The germline gives CDR1 SNHLY, CDR2 FYNNEI. V gave up 8 bases and J gave up 2 bases; unmatched junction bases: 2. The CDR3 has 14 residues. CDR3 sequence reads: CASGLAGTTDTQYF. CDR3 DNA: TGTGCCAGCGGACTAGCGGGGACCACAGATACGCAGTATTTT.

The chain carries TRBV7-9 and TRBJ1-6; 7 nucleotides line up with TRBD1. Trimming at V came to 8 bases and at J to 7 bases, leaving 5 bases not matched to a gene. This CDR3 region has 13 residues. The germline V gene has CDR1 SEHNR and CDR2 FQNEAQ (reference sequence). The CDR3 region is CASSGTENSPLHF. CDR3 nucleotide sequence: TGTGCCAGCTCCGGGACAGAGAATTCACCCCTCCACTTT. The variable domain in full, completed from reference TRBV7-9 and TRBJ1-6, reads DTGVSQNPRHKITKRGQNVTFRCDPISEHNRLYWYRQTLGQGPEFLTYFQNEAQLEKSRLLSDRFSAERPKGSFSTLEIQRTEQGDSAMYLCASSGTENSPLHFGNGTRLTVT.

This clonotype was detected only a few times. The rearrangement links TRBV30 to TRBJ2-7, with unresolved D. The CDR3 consists of 11 residues. CDR1 is GTSNPN, CDR2 SVGIG, per germline (reference sequence). Trimming left V 1 base short and J 3 bases short, with 4 bases between. In DNA form, the CDR3 reads TGTGCCTGGAGTGGAAACTACGAGCAGTACTTC. As protein: CAWSGNYEQYF.

The table lists this clonotype with a few counts. The rearrangement uses TRBV7-2 and TRBJ1-5; D is unresolved. Germline V gene lookup returns CDR1 SGHTA and CDR2 FQGNSA. The V end was cut by 5 bases, the J end by 6 bases, with 11 bases between. The length of the CDR3 is 13 residues. Here the CDR3 reads CASSLGSAQPQHF. CDR3 DNA sequence: TGTGCCAGCAGCCTGGGGTCCGCTCAGCCCCAGCATTTT.

This clonotype was counted many times. The chain is built from TRBV15 and TRBJ2-7, with D hard to call. From germline, CDR1 is LNHNV and CDR2 YYDKDF (reference sequence). The CDR3 runs 15 residues. Trimming took 5 bases from V and 2 from J, leaving 16 bases between them. CDR3 amino acids: CATSGAPQATYEQYF. CDR3 nucleotide sequence: TGTGCCACCAGCGGAGCTCCGCAGGCTACCTACGAGCAGTACTTC.

This clonotype was found a few times. The chain couples TRBV29-1 to TRBJ1-1, with TRBD1 matching 8 bases. The CDR3 is made up of 14 amino acids. Losses at the gene ends were 3 bases for V and 5 bases for J; bases not matched to a gene: 8. CDR1 is SQVTM and CDR2 is ANQGSEA in the germline V gene. The CDR3 loop reads CSVDSQGAATEAFF. The DNA of the CDR3 is TGCAGCGTTGATTCGCAGGGGGCAGCAACTGAAGCTTTCTTT.

This clonotype was seen a few times. The V gene is TRBV20-1, the J gene TRBJ2-3; D possibly corresponds to TRBD2 (5 bases). V was clipped by 1 base and J by 0 bases, with 8 bases between them. The CDR3 consists of 14 residues. The V gene's germline CDR1 is DFQATT and CDR2 SNEGSKA (reference sequence). CDR3 coding DNA: TGCAGTGCTAGAGCGAGCGGAAGCACAGATACGCAGTATTTT. Translated, it gives CSARASGSTDTQYF.

The rearrangement joins TRBV6-1 to TRBJ2-1; 7 nucleotides agree with TRBD2. From germline, CDR1 is MNHNS and CDR2 SASEGT. CDR3 length equals 15 residues. V shed 11 bases, J shed 0 bases, and the junction held 10 bases outside the gene matches. The CDR3 protein is CAGGLVGHSYNEQFF. In DNA form, the CDR3 reads TGTGCCGGAGGACTAGTAGGGCACTCCTACAATGAGCAGTTCTTC.

In its sample, this clonotype was seen many times. The chain links TRBV20-1 to TRBJ2-3; D perhaps matches TRBD2 (5 bases). CDR1 is DFQATT, CDR2 SNEGSKA, per germline (reference sequence). V lost 4 bases and J lost 4, with 15 bases in between. There are 14 residues in the CDR3. The CDR3 sequence is CSATSGDVSDTQYF. In nucleotides, the CDR3 is TGCAGTGCTACAAGCGGAGACGTTTCAGATACGCAGTATTTT.

The chain has TRBV5-6 and TRBJ1-6, with D hard to call. Per the germline V gene, CDR1 is SGHDT and CDR2 is YYEEEE. Trimming took 4 bases from V and 7 from J, leaving 9 bases between them. This CDR3 contains 13 residues. The CDR3 protein is CASSPRLNSPLHF. The CDR3 bases are TGTGCCAGCAGCCCGAGACTCAATTCACCCCTCCACTTT.

This clonotype has just a few counts. The chain carries TRBV20-1 and TRBJ2-3; perhaps TRBD1 as D (5 bases). This CDR3 contains 13 residues. CDR1 and CDR2 from the germline V gene are DFQATT and SNEGSKA (reference sequence). As DNA, the CDR3 is TGCAGCCAGGGTCATTTTCCCACAGATACGCAGTATTTT. It encodes CSQGHFPTDTQYF.

This clonotype occurred a few times. The chain links TRBV12-3 or TRBV12-4 to TRBJ2-5; 12 bases map to TRBD2. With V trimmed by 6 bases and J by 6 bases, 5 bases remained unmatched. CDR3 size: 14 residues. The CDR3 is CASRPSGGGQTQYF. The CDR3 nucleotides are TGTGCCAGCAGGCCTAGCGGGGGGGGACAGACCCAGTACTTC.

This clonotype occurred many times. The rearrangement links TRBV5-1 to TRBJ2-7; 8 bases match TRBD1. CDR3 length: 16 amino acids. V gave up 4 bases and J gave up 2 bases; unmatched junction bases: 11. Germline CDR1 reads SGHRS; CDR2 reads YFSETQ. Here the CDR3 DNA reads TGCGCCAGCAGCCGAATCACAGGGGGATCCACCTACGAGCAGTACTTC. Amino acids: CASSRITGGSTYEQYF.